What follows are 16 T cell receptor beta chains derived from one specimen sequenced in a study of blood T cell repertoires in COVID-19. The method was immunoSEQ multiplex PCR; TCRdb's version includes in-frame clones alone and lacks a portion of them. The sample lists roughly 250,000 clones, around nine tenths occurring once. The sample consisted of peripheral blood. Source of these receptors: a middle-aged woman who had recovered from COVID-19.

The V and J genes are TRBV18 and TRBJ1-2, with 11 bases lining up with TRBD1. The CDR3 sequence is 17 residues long. Germline CDR1 and CDR2: KGHSH and LQKENI. V shed 3 bases, J shed 5 bases, and the junction held 11 bases outside the gene matches. In DNA, the CDR3 is TGTGCCAGCTCACCCTCGGACAGGGGGCGAGGGTATTATGGCTACACCTTC. This codes for CASSPSDRGRGYYGYTF.

This clone was seen once. The chain carries TRBV13 and TRBJ2-7, with D tentatively TRBD1 (6 bases). Germline loops: CDR1 PRHDT, CDR2 FYEKMQ (reference sequence). V gave up 0 bases and J gave up 4 bases, with 10 bases separating them. CDR3 length equals 14 residues. The CDR3 here is CASSLGTGEYEQYF. CDR3 nucleotides: TGTGCCAGCAGCTTAGGGACAGGAGAATACGAGCAGTACTTC.

The V gene is TRBV12-3 or TRBV12-4, the J gene TRBJ1-4; no firm D call. The CDR3 contains 13 residues. The V and J ends lost 3 bases and 12 bases respectively, with 14 bases between them. CDR3 amino acids: CASSFRGSRELFF. CDR3 nucleotide sequence: TGTGCCAGCAGTTTCCGAGGGTCTAGGGAACTGTTTTTT.

The V gene is TRBV19, the J gene TRBJ1-3; TRBD1 aligns across 11 bases. Germline CDR1 is LNHDA and CDR2 is SQIVND (reference sequence). V trimming: 5 bases; J trimming: 2 bases; junction bases outside the gene matches: 11. This CDR3 has 18 residues. DNA for the CDR3: TGTGCCAGTAGTCCACTATTCGGGACAGGGGGTGCTGGAAACACCATATATTTT. Its translation is CASSPLFGTGGAGNTIYF.

The chain links TRBV14 to TRBJ2-2; 7 nucleotides agree with TRBD1. After removal of 4 bases from V and 5 bases from J, the junction contained 10 bases not matched to a gene. The V gene's germline CDR1 is SGHDN and CDR2 FVKESK. This CDR3 has 16 residues. The CDR3 region has the DNA TGTGCCAGCAGCCGCACACAGGGGTTGTCGACCGGGGAGCTGTTTTTT. Its translation is CASSRTQGLSTGELFF.

The chain employs TRBV28 and TRBJ1-2; TRBD1 aligns across 7 bases. V trimming: 6 bases; J trimming: 8 bases; junction bases outside the gene matches: 21. The CDR3 is made up of 17 amino acids. Germline loops: CDR1 MDHEN, CDR2 SYDVKM. The CDR3 nucleotides read TGTGCCAGCAGCTTTATCAACCCGAGACAGGGAGAGGGCGGCTACACCTTC. Translated: CASSFINPRQGEGGYTF.

This chain links TRBV25-1 with TRBJ2-7; 11 bases match TRBD1. The CDR3 runs to 15 residues. CDR1 is MGHDK and CDR2 is SYGVNS in the germline V gene. Trimming removed 3 bases from V and 3 bases from J; junction bases left unmatched: 4. DNA of the CDR3: TGTGCCAGCAGTGAGTTGGGGACAGGGGGCTACGAGCAGTACTTC. Its translation: CASSELGTGGYEQYF.

V is TRBV6-1 and J is TRBJ1-5, with 9 bases lining up with TRBD1. J was trimmed by 6 bases and V by 2 bases; bases with no gene match: 14. CDR1 is MNHNS and CDR2 is SASEGT in the germline V gene. The length of the CDR3 is 18 residues. The CDR3 nucleotides read TGTGCCAGCAGTGAATTCTCAATCGGGACAGGGACGCCTCAGCCCCAGCATTTT. It is translated as CASSEFSIGTGTPQPQHF.

V is TRBV11-2 and J is TRBJ1-6; 11 nucleotides match TRBD1. The length of the CDR3 is 15 residues. Germline CDR1 and CDR2: SGHAT and FQNNGV. The V segment lost 5 bases and the J segment 6 bases; nucleotides outside the gene matches: 3. The CDR3 bases are TGTGCCAGCAGCCCTGGACAGGGGGCTAATTCACCCCTCCACTTT. Its protein is CASSPGQGANSPLHF.

The V gene is TRBV11-3, the J gene TRBJ2-7; 7 bases match TRBD1. Germline assignment: CDR1 SGHNT and CDR2 YENEEA. J gave up 2 bases and V 3 bases, and 7 bases lay outside the gene matches. The CDR3 is 15 residues long. The CDR3 protein is CASSFLTGTPYEQYF. CDR3 nucleotides: TGTGCCAGCAGCTTTCTGACAGGGACCCCCTACGAGCAGTACTTC. Supplemented by reference TRBV11-3 and TRBJ2-7, the full variable domain reads EAGVVQSPRYKIIEKKQPVAFWCNPISGHNTLYWYLQNLGQGPELLIRYENEEAVDDSQLPKDRFSAERLKGVDSTLKIQPAELGDSAVYLCASSFLTGTPYEQYFGPGTRLTVT.

The V and J genes are TRBV7-3 and TRBJ2-1, with 13 bases fitting TRBD2. CDR1 and CDR2 (germline): SGHTA, FQGTGA. Germline trimming cut 5 bases from V and 9 bases from J; bases unmatched to any gene: 7. CDR3 size: 15 residues. The CDR3 sequence: CASSLGLAGEGEQFF. The CDR3 DNA reads TGTGCCAGCAGCCTCGGACTAGCGGGAGAGGGTGAGCAGTTCTTC.

CDR3 residues: CASSSVHRDTEAFF. The CDR3 DNA follows: TGTGCCAGCAGCTCAGTCCACAGGGACACTGAAGCTTTCTTT. V is TRBV7-8 and J is TRBJ1-1; a weak D match, TRBD1 (6 bases). The CDR3 runs 14 residues. Germline V gene sequence: CDR1 SGHVS, CDR2 FQNEAQ. V dropped 4 bases and J dropped 3 bases, with 12 bases sitting between them.

This chain links TRBV4-3 with TRBJ1-4, with a tentative D call TRBD1 (5 bases). Trimming removed 3 bases at V and 8 bases at J, with 13 bases between. Germline loops: CDR1 LGHNA, CDR2 YSLEER. CDR3 length: 14 residues. The CDR3, as DNA: TGCGCCAGCAGCCAGGGTGGGGCATTCGAAAAACTGTTTTTT. Residues: CASSQGGAFEKLFF.

This clone is a singleton in its sample. The J gene is TRBJ2-1, the V gene TRBV7-9; no clear D. The germline V gene encodes CDR1 SEHNR and CDR2 FQNEAQ (reference sequence). The V gene lost 2 bases and the J gene lost 10 bases, with 9 bases spanning the gap. The CDR3 totals 12 residues. The CDR3 sequence is CASSLSGLEQFF. Written as DNA, the CDR3 is TGTGCCAGCAGCTTATCCGGGTTGGAGCAGTTCTTC.

J is TRBJ2-5 and V is TRBV7-8; 9 nucleotides line up with TRBD2. Germline V gives CDR1 SGHVS, CDR2 FQNEAQ. This CDR3 is built from 14 residues. J was trimmed by 2 bases and V by 6 bases; bases with no gene match: 4. The CDR3 DNA follows: TGTGCCAGCAGACGGCGGGAGGGACAAGAGACCCAGTACTTC. Protein product: CASRRREGQETQYF.

The chain uses TRBV5-4 and TRBJ1-6; D possibly corresponds to TRBD1 (5 bases). The CDR3 totals 16 residues. Trimming left V 0 bases short and J 7 bases short, with 14 bases between. Germline values: CDR1 SGHNT, CDR2 YYREEE (reference sequence). The CDR3 spells CASSLERQSSNSPLHF. The DNA for the CDR3 is TGTGCCAGCAGCTTGGAGAGACAGAGTAGCAATTCACCCCTCCACTTT.